The rows below give T cell receptor beta chains drawn from one sample of a study of cytomegalovirus exposure and HLA in healthy donors. TCRdb's table, derived via immunoSEQ multiplex PCR, lists solely in-frame clones and lacks some. The top ten hold approximately 1.2% of the sample, which has some 190,000 clones, approximately 80% seen once. The sample comprised PBMCs. The receptors were gathered from a boy aged 2-15 years in good health and CMV-seronegative. CDR3s include the opening cysteine and the closing phenylalanine or tryptophan. The order of the fields is clone size, V gene, D gene, J gene, CDR3 length, CDR3 protein. The D gene is left open where the match is weak. Only some rows state a clone size, as once, few, many or a class for expanded clones.

clone_size: -
v_call: TRBV6-5
d_call: -
j_call: TRBJ2-2
cdr3_length: 15
cdr3_aa: CASSYEGGRTGELFF

clone_size: -
v_call: TRBV6-4
d_call: TRBD2
j_call: TRBJ2-1
cdr3_length: 15
cdr3_aa: CARAGSAGGRNEQLF

clone_size: -
v_call: TRBV27
d_call: -
j_call: TRBJ2-5
cdr3_length: 18
cdr3_aa: CASSFRAARYSYQETQYF

clone_size: -
v_call: TRBV27
d_call: TRBD2
j_call: TRBJ2-2
cdr3_length: 15
cdr3_aa: CASSFLGGITGELFF

clone_size: once
v_call: TRBV5-1
d_call: -
j_call: TRBJ2-3
cdr3_length: 15
cdr3_aa: CASSLAVGATDTQYF

clone_size: once
v_call: TRBV9
d_call: TRBD1
j_call: TRBJ1-1
cdr3_length: 14
cdr3_aa: CASSEYRGNTEAFF

clone_size: -
v_call: TRBV5-1
d_call: -
j_call: TRBJ1-1
cdr3_length: 16
cdr3_aa: CASSRNRVQGNTEAFF

clone_size: -
v_call: TRBV7-2
d_call: -
j_call: TRBJ2-1
cdr3_length: 14
cdr3_aa: CASSRMSSYNEQFF

clone_size: -
v_call: TRBV6-6
d_call: -
j_call: TRBJ2-5
cdr3_length: 14
cdr3_aa: CASSLSGTQETQYF

clone_size: -
v_call: TRBV5-1
d_call: -
j_call: TRBJ1-2
cdr3_length: 13
cdr3_aa: CASSLVSVFGYTF

clone_size: -
v_call: TRBV19
d_call: -
j_call: TRBJ2-7
cdr3_length: 15
cdr3_aa: CASSIGADTYYEQYF

clone_size: -
v_call: TRBV11-2
d_call: TRBD2
j_call: TRBJ2-3
cdr3_length: 16
cdr3_aa: CASSFGIGGASDTQYF

clone_size: -
v_call: TRBV19
d_call: TRBD1
j_call: TRBJ2-7
cdr3_length: 15
cdr3_aa: CASSIGQGAPYEQYF

clone_size: once
v_call: TRBV18
d_call: TRBD2
j_call: TRBJ2-2
cdr3_length: 16
cdr3_aa: CASSPPKRENTGELFF

clone_size: -
v_call: TRBV4-2
d_call: TRBD2
j_call: TRBJ2-7
cdr3_length: 19
cdr3_aa: CASSQDPGQTSGSFYEQYF

clone_size: -
v_call: TRBV5-6
d_call: -
j_call: TRBJ1-1
cdr3_length: 15
cdr3_aa: CASSLGNRVNTEAFF

clone_size: -
v_call: TRBV5-6
d_call: TRBD2
j_call: TRBJ2-5
cdr3_length: 15
cdr3_aa: CASRYGGEGGETQYF

clone_size: once
v_call: TRBV6-1
d_call: TRBD1
j_call: TRBJ1-6
cdr3_length: 16
cdr3_aa: CASSEQSGGPNSPLHF

clone_size: -
v_call: TRBV7-9
d_call: TRBD2
j_call: TRBJ2-1
cdr3_length: 15
cdr3_aa: CASSTRLAGNNEQFF

clone_size: -
v_call: TRBV9
d_call: TRBD2
j_call: TRBJ2-3
cdr3_length: 16
cdr3_aa: CASSETSGGATDTQYF

clone_size: -
v_call: TRBV4-3
d_call: -
j_call: TRBJ2-2
cdr3_length: 16
cdr3_aa: CASSQAHGVNTGELFF

clone_size: -
v_call: TRBV7-2
d_call: -
j_call: TRBJ1-1
cdr3_length: 14
cdr3_aa: CASSLGTAEVEAFF

clone_size: -
v_call: TRBV7-3
d_call: -
j_call: TRBJ2-2
cdr3_length: 14
cdr3_aa: CASSPRDLTGELFF

clone_size: -
v_call: TRBV7-9
d_call: -
j_call: TRBJ2-1
cdr3_length: 16
cdr3_aa: CASSPLSGNNYNEQFF

clone_size: once
v_call: TRBV7-2
d_call: -
j_call: TRBJ2-1
cdr3_length: 14
cdr3_aa: CASSMDSSRDEQFF

clone_size: few
v_call: TRBV5-5
d_call: TRBD1
j_call: TRBJ1-3
cdr3_length: 17
cdr3_aa: CASSNRDRGCCGNTIYF

clone_size: -
v_call: TRBV19
d_call: TRBD2
j_call: TRBJ2-5
cdr3_length: 14
cdr3_aa: CASSPGTSGETQYF

clone_size: -
v_call: TRBV30
d_call: -
j_call: TRBJ1-5
cdr3_length: 18
cdr3_aa: CAWSVRGFGGNSNQPQHF

clone_size: -
v_call: TRBV2
d_call: TRBD2
j_call: TRBJ2-1
cdr3_length: 16
cdr3_aa: CASSRRLAGELNEQFF

clone_size: -
v_call: TRBV30
d_call: TRBD2
j_call: TRBJ2-3
cdr3_length: 17
cdr3_aa: CAWSLGLAGGATDTQYF

clone_size: -
v_call: TRBV6-6
d_call: -
j_call: TRBJ1-1
cdr3_length: 12
cdr3_aa: CASSSGNTEAFF

clone_size: -
v_call: TRBV4-2
d_call: -
j_call: TRBJ2-1
cdr3_length: 15
cdr3_aa: CASSQQTSSDNEQFF

clone_size: -
v_call: TRBV9
d_call: TRBD1
j_call: TRBJ1-4
cdr3_length: 14
cdr3_aa: CASSVQGANEKLFF

clone_size: -
v_call: TRBV30
d_call: TRBD2
j_call: TRBJ2-1
cdr3_length: 17
cdr3_aa: CAWSPGLAGGIYNEQFF

clone_size: -
v_call: TRBV29-1
d_call: -
j_call: TRBJ2-1
cdr3_length: 12
cdr3_aa: CSVGRLTPEQFF